This TCR beta chain was captured in a study of OX40 agonist ivuxolimab in advanced cancers. For the study at large: Partial responses occurred in three patients (one hepatocellular carcinoma, two cutaneous melanoma).

The CDR3 contains 13 residues. Germline lookup yields CDR1 MNHNS and CDR2 SASEGT. V was pared by 8 bases and J by 6 bases, with 11 bases between. Some clones are missing from TCRdb's copy, which holds only in-frame ones; the method was immunoSEQ multiplex PCR. Among tens of thousands of clones, roughly 80% were seen once, and the ten largest hold approximately 1%. Peripheral blood came from all dose cohorts at three timepoints. As for this clone: Its specificity is not known.

Study-level points and caveats: Circulating CD4+ and CD8+ T cells showed clonal expansion by week 6 at 0.1 to 3.0 mg/kg. In CD8+ T cells, expanded clones were on average more numerous than in CD4+.

The chain joins TRBV6-1 to TRBJ2-6; D uncertain. The TCR sequence derives from an adult with an advanced solid tumor such as melanoma, head and neck, liver or kidney cancer. This specimen consisted of CD4+ or CD8+ T cells sorted from blood, obtained in a trial of the OX40 agonist ivuxolimab. In DNA form, the CDR3 reads TGTGCCAGCGCGTCTGTGCCGGCCAACGTCCTGACTTTC. This sequence encodes CASASVPANVLTF.